This T cell receptor (beta chain) originates from a study of control samples from healthy donors and cancer patients. V lost 5 bases, J lost 9 bases, and 11 bases lay in between. Germline CDR1 and CDR2: LNHDA and SQIVND (reference sequence). The CDR3 is 12 residues long. The method was immunoSEQ multiplex PCR; TCRdb's version includes in-frame clones alone and lacks a portion of them. The data show 150,000 to 160,000 clones, roughly 92% seen once. The sample consisted of blood. This sequence was found in a man aged 50 or older in good health. The chain combines TRBV19 with TRBJ1-3; no reliable D call. CDR3 nucleotides: TGTGCCAGTAGTCCGGACGAGGGCACCATATATTTT. This codes for CASSPDEGTIYF.